This entry describes one T cell receptor (beta chain). Which antigen it targets is not known. Base qualities were left out, and no much larger clone turns up one base away. CDR1 and CDR2 (LNHDA, SQIVND) derive from the germline V gene (reference sequence). The CDR3, cysteine through phenylalanine, is 14 amino acids long. CDR3 DNA is the only sequence kept; it has 42 bases, read in frame from the first base. Trimming takes 4 bases from V and 0 bases from J, and the germline ends sit 8 bases apart. The sample originates from a study of long-term antiretroviral therapy in people with HIV (dated by TCRdb to 2021 to 2024). About the full investigation: The earliest samples were collected about a decade before the 2015 WHO recommendation for immediate ART, when ART was typically delayed until CD4 counts fell. Of the roughly 31 participants with HIV, more than 10 were female. A retrospective serial study tested whether ART initiation and durable HIV suppression were associated with changes in peripheral blood TRB repertoire composition and diversity. A total of roughly 200 cryopreserved PBMC samples came from 25 to 35 adults with confirmed HIV infection and were collected serially over a mean of roughly six years (range 1-12). No cross-contamination during QIAcube processing was seen in test extractions of a monoclonal T-cell line run alongside 25 to 35 polyclonal samples. Study-wide conclusions, independent of this receptor: Limited PBMC availability meant only the TCR beta chain was sequenced, without alpha chain pairing. Starting ART was linked to a significant rise in TRB diversity, yet even after long-term ART the diversity remained significantly lower than in transplant donor controls. The samples span the years 2004 to 2017, and the ART regimens used may be less effective than current regimens. CDR3 length ranges in HIV repertoires were narrower than in controls, and network structure suggested an antigen-experienced repertoire with only a slight naive shift after ART. Because pre-ART samples had limited cell numbers, unsorted PBMC were profiled rather than sorted CD4+ and CD8+ T cells. At every time point, the repertoire was dominated by expanded TRB clones first identified before ART initiation, although this dominance fluctuated and, in many PLHIV, declined after ART. No data were available on ART adherence, viral resistance or therapy changes, limiting inferences about post-ART repertoire changes.

Inclusion was restricted to participants for whom at least one PBMC sample before ART initiation and at least two post-ART samples were available. Treatment was received in the United States of America by all participants with HIV. Cryopreserved samples of 1-10 million PBMC were thawed and washed before DNA extraction. At the time of the earliest PBMC sample for each participant with HIV, ages ranged from 23 to 54 years. Each participant contributed PBMC samples from 1-4 timepoints before ART initiation and 2-8 timepoints after ART initiation, with a median of 7 samples. For every participant, serial HIV viral load, CD4+ T-cell count, ART history and demographic data were obtained. Genomic DNA was extracted from unsorted PBMC with a Qiagen kit on a QIAcube, processed in batches of 12 samples. The immunoSEQ hsTCRB v3.0 assay was used at survey level resolution to sequence the TRB variable region. TRB sequencing targeted a depth of roughly 40,000-55,000 T-cell genomes per sample. An Illumina MiSeq with a v3 150-cycle kit was used to sequence the pooled TRB libraries. As for the original processing: Repertoire analysis was run in R within a reproducible Nextflow workflow that covered QC, data transformation and analysis. LymphoSeq2, an R package for AIRR-Seq data exploration, was used to implement custom analyses. Several samples that yielded fewer than 5000 total TRB sequences were excluded, so that approximately 200 HIV repertoires were analyzed. Among the 170 to 200 retained HIV repertoires, 59 were collected before ART initiation and 120 to 130 after ART initiation. Repertoires were downsampled to 5000 TRB nucleotide sequences, and summary statistics were averaged over 100 downsampling iterations. Only TRB sequences with CDR3 regions of at least seven amino acids were retained for analysis. Two measures captured diversity: a Shannon entropy-derived clonality score and the Gini coefficient. Repertoire networks linked the top 5000 CDR3 amino acid sequences whenever two sequences differed by an edit distance of one. GLIPH2 predicted antigen specificity groups and MHC restriction for TRB CDR3 amino acid sequences. To flag known CMV, EBV, HIV or tissue antigen associations, CDR3 amino acid sequences were matched against VDJdb and McPAS-TCR. Pre-ART, post-ART and control groups were compared with Wilcoxon signed-rank tests and Holm-Bonferroni correction. TCRdb obtained this table from immuneACCESS and retained in-frame rearrangements with V and J assigned. These tables miss some clones; where compared with another copy, unresolved V genes account for less than half of the shortfall, and the remainder is unexplained. D and trimming come from the DNA, and the V and J calls and clone size come from that table. Here the sample has some 31,000 clones; 78% occur a single time. In total, the top ten clones hold less than 9.5% of the sample.

This chain joins TRBV19 to TRBJ2-3; there is no confident call for the D gene. The sequence derives from a woman aged 50 to 65 with HIV. Material: unsorted PBMCs, obtained 3.1 years after starting antiretroviral therapy. The CDR3 protein: CASSTQSSTDTQYF. The DNA is as follows: TGTGCCAGTAGTACCCAGTCTAGCACAGATACGCAGTATTTT.